This entry describes one T cell receptor (beta chain). Its target antigen remains unknown. No quality values exist for individual bases; no much larger clone is one base distant. Cut back by 6 bases and 8 bases, the V and J ends lie 19 bases apart. The CDR3 numbers 14 residues from cysteine through phenylalanine. CDR3 DNA only is kept here, 42 bases in frame from base 1. Library construction relied on PCR. DNA from cultured CD4+ T cells underwent TCR sequencing with the Oncomine TCR Beta short-read assay at the Johns Hopkins FTIC core. The QIAamp micro DNA kit was used to extract genomic DNA from the cultured CD4+ T cells. The Oncomine TCR Beta libraries from cultured CD4+ T cells were pooled using unique dual indexes and then sequenced on an Illumina iSeq 100. The study's processing was this. Non-productive sequences were filtered out, and CDR3s that did not start with C, did not end with F or W, or were shorter than 7 amino acids were discarded. The MANAFEST web application was used to identify antigen-specific clonotypes by comparing peptide-stimulated wells against reference wells and other culture wells. Positive clones required FDR below 0.05, an odds ratio above 5, and productive frequency above 0.1% in at least two of three replicate wells. Cross-reactive clonotypes were defined as significantly expanded in both SARS-CoV-2 spike wells and at least one common cold coronavirus spike condition. Similarity between CDR3 sequences was evaluated in R version 3.6.1 using Levenshtein distances (stringdist) and unrooted phylogenetic trees (ape). TCRdb passed the public sequencing reads through fastp at Q25 and MiXCR, retaining productive beta sequences. Under each unique CDR3 protein, matching rows form one entry showing the most common genes and DNA. V and J calls and clone size were set by TCRdb, not the authors. In all, the sample holds fewer than 15,000 distinct CDR3 sequences, and roughly 31% of those were seen once. The ten largest account for almost 35% of the sample.

The data derive from a study of vaccination and CD4 T cells after COVID-19 (dated by TCRdb to between 2021 and 2023). Background for the entire study: The convalescent cohort comprised six males and four females, including two Hispanic individuals, seven Caucasians, two Asians and one multiracial person. Participants got two doses of the Pfizer-BioNTech BNT162b2 vaccine (n=8) or two doses of the Moderna mRNA-1273 vaccine (n=2). Post-COVID blood samples from convalescent patients were collected a median of about 110 days after diagnosis, with a range of 35 to 161 days. Post-vaccine blood samples were collected a median of about 66 days after the second vaccine dose, ranging from 14 to 241 days. Overlapping spike peptide pools from SARS-CoV-2 and from the common cold coronaviruses HCoV-NL63, HCoV-OC43 and HCoV-229E were used as culture stimuli. As controls, cultures received a CEFX viral epitope pool (the positive control), an HIV-1 Nef peptide pool (the negative control), or no peptide at all. In roughly nine COVID-19 convalescent patients and a handful of infection-naive healthy vaccine recipients, the spike-specific CD4+ TCR repertoire before mRNA vaccination was compared with the repertoire after mRNA vaccination.

The treatment or condition label here, explained by the study, means: 10-day PBMC culture with coronavirus spike peptide pools or control peptides (ViraFEST assay). The ViraFEST assay was used in the study, in which antigen-specific T cells were expanded with peptide pools and expanded clonotypes were subsequently identified by TCR sequencing. The absence of prior SARS-CoV-2 infection in healthy vaccine recipients was confirmed by negative nucleocapsid antibody tests before and after vaccination. PBMCs were cultured at roughly 1.9 million per well in IMDM supplemented with roughly 5.2% human AB serum and 10 IU/ml IL-2, with about 9 ug/ml peptide pools added. On days 3 and 7, half of the culture medium was replaced with fresh IL-2-containing medium. Once the cells had been in culture for around ten days, the EasySep CD4+ T cell isolation kit was used to isolate CD4+ T cells by negative selection. Ficoll-Paque Plus gradient centrifugation was used to isolate PBMCs from whole blood, and the isolated PBMCs were then either used fresh or cryopreserved at -140C. In general, triplicate wells were set up for every culture condition.

Summary of the overall study and its limitations: Of the vaccine-specific clones in convalescent patients, 304 of 307, or nearly all, reacted only to SARS-CoV-2 spike and did not cross-react with common cold coronaviruses. In convalescent patients, a median around 85% of post-vaccine SARS-CoV-2-reactive clones were detected only after vaccination, and vaccine-specific priming was suggested by this finding. An increase in the median number of SARS-CoV-2-reactive clonotypes from 20 to 25 after infection to 38 after vaccination was observed, but the change was not found to be significant. The study included relatively few convalescent patients and did not analyze early timepoints after natural infection.

The receptor was derived from a human donor who received a COVID-19 vaccine. The sequence links TRBV12-3 or TRBV12-4 to TRBJ1-2; too little of a D gene remains to name it. The sequencing used CD4+ T cells from blood, cultured in vitro, collected before SARS-CoV-2 vaccination. The DNA sequence is as follows: TGTGCCAGCAGCCCCGGGCCCCAACGGAGGGGCTACACCTTC. This gives the protein CASSPGPQRRGYTF.